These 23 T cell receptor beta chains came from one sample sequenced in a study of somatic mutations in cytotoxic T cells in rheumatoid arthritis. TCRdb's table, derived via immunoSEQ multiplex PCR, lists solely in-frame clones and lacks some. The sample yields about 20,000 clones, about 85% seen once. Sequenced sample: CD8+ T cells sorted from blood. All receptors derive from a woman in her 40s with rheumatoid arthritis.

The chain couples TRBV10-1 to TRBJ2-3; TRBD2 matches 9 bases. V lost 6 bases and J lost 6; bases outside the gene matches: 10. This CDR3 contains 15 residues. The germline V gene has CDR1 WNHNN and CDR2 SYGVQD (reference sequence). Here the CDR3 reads CASRNLSGRRDTQYF. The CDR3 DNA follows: TGCGCCAGCAGGAACCTTAGCGGGAGAAGGGATACGCAGTATTTT.

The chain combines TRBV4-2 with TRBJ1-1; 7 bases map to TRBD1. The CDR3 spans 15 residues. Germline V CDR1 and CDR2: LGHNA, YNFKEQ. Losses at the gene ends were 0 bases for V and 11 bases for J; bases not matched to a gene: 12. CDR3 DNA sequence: TGTGCCAGCAGCCAAGAGGAAGGGGGCAGTTTTCCGGCTTTCTTT. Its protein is CASSQEEGGSFPAFF.

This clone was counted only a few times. The CDR3 coding sequence is TGTGCCAGCAGTAAAGGAACAGGGGGTAATGAAAAACTGTTTTTT. The encoded protein is CASSKGTGGNEKLFF. V is TRBV6-1 and J is TRBJ1-4; 8 positions agree with TRBD1. Per the germline V gene, CDR1 is MNHNS and CDR2 is SASEGT. The CDR3 is made up of 15 amino acids. With V trimmed by 5 bases and J by 4 bases, 6 bases remained unmatched.

DNA of the CDR3: TGTGCCAGTAGTATTCTAGCGGGGCAAGAGACCCAGTACTTC. It encodes CASSILAGQETQYF. This sequence joins TRBV19 and TRBJ2-5; 9 bases match TRBD2. Germline lookup yields CDR1 LNHDA and CDR2 SQIVND (reference sequence). The CDR3 consists of 14 residues. The V segment lost 3 bases and the J segment 2 bases; nucleotides outside the gene matches: 1.

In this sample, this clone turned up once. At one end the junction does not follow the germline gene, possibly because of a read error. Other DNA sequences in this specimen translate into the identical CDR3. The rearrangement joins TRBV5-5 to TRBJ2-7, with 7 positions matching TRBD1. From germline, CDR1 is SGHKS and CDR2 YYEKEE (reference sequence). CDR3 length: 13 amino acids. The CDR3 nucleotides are TGTGCCAGCAGCTACGACAGGGTCTACGAGCAGTATTTC. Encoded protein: CASSYDRVYEQYF.

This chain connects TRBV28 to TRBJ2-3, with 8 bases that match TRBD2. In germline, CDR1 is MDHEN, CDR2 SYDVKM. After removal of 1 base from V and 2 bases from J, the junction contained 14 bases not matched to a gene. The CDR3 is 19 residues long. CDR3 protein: CASSLSTNLAGPPTDTQYF. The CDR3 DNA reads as TGTGCCAGCAGTTTATCTACCAATTTAGCGGGACCACCCACAGATACGCAGTATTTT.

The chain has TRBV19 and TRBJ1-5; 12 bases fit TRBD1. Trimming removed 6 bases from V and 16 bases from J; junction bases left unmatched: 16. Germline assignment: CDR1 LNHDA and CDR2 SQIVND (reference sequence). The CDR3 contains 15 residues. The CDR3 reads CASRMPGQGAEGAHF. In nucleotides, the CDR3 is TGTGCCAGTAGGATGCCGGGACAGGGGGCTGAGGGGGCCCATTTT.

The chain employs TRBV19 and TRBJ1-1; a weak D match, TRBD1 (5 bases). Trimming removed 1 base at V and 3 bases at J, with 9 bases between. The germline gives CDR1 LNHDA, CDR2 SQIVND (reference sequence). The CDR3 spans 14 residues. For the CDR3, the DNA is TGTGCCAGTAGTATAGGGGAGGGGTACACTGAAGCTTTCTTT. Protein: CASSIGEGYTEAFF.

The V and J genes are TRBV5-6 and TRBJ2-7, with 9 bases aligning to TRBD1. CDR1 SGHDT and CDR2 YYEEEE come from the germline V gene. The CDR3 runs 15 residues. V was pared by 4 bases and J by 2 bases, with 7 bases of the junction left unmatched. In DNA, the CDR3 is TGTGCCAGCAGCCCCCGGGGACAGGGTACCTACGAGCAGTACTTC. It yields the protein CASSPRGQGTYEQYF.

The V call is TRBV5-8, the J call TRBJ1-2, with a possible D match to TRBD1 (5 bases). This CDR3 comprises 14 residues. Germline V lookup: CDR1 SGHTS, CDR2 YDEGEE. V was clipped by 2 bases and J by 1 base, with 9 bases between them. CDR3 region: CASSFTDSNYGYTF. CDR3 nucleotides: TGTGCCAGCAGCTTTACAGACAGTAACTATGGCTACACCTTC.

The CDR3 nucleotides are TGTGCCAGCAGCTTTTTAAACACCGGGGAGCTGTTTTTT. This gives the protein CASSFLNTGELFF. The chain recombines TRBV11-2 with TRBJ2-2; no firm D call. V shed 3 bases and J shed 2 bases, with 4 bases lying between them. CDR1 is SGHAT and CDR2 is FQNNGV in the germline V gene. This CDR3 comprises 13 residues.

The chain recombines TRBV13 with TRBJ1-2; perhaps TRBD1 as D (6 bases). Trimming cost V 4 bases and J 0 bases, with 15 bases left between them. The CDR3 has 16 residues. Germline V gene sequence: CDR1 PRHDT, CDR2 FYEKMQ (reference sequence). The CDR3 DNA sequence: TGTGCCAGCAGCTACGGGACACACTCCACTAACTATGGCTACACCTTC. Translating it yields CASSYGTHSTNYGYTF.

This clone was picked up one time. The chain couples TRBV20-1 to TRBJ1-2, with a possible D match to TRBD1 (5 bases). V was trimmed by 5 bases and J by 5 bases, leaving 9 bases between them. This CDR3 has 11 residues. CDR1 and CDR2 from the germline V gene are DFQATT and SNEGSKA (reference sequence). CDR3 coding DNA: TGCAGTGCTCCCGGGGGTTATGGCTACACCTTC. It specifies CSAPGGYGYTF.

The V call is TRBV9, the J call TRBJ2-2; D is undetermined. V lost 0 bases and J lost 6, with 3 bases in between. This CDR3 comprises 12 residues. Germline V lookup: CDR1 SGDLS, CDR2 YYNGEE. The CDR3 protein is CASSVASGELFF. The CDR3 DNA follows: TGTGCCAGCAGCGTAGCCTCCGGGGAGCTGTTTTTT.

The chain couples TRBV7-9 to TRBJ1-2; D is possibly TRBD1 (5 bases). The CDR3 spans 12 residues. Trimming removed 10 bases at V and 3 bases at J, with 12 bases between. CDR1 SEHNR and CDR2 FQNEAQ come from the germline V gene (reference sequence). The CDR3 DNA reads TGTGCCACCTCGGGGGGGGACTATGGCTACACCTTC. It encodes CATSGGDYGYTF.

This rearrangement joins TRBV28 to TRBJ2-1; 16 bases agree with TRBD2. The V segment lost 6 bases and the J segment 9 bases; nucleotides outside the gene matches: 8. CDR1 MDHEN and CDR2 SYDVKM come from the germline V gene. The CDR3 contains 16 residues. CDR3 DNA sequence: TGTGCCAGCAGCGCGGGACTAGCGGGGGGGCCGGGTGAGCAGTTCTTC. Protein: CASSAGLAGGPGEQFF.

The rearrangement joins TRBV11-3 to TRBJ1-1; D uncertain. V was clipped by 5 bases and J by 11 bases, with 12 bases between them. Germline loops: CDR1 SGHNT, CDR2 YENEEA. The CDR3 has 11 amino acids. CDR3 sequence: CASSPGSWAFF. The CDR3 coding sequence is TGTGCCAGCAGCCCGGGGAGTTGGGCTTTCTTT.

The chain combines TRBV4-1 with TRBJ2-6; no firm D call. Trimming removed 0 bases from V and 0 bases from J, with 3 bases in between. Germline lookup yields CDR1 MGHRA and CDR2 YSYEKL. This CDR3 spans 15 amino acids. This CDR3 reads CASSQELSGANVLTF. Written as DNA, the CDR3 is TGCGCCAGCAGCCAAGAACTCTCTGGGGCCAACGTCCTGACTTTC.

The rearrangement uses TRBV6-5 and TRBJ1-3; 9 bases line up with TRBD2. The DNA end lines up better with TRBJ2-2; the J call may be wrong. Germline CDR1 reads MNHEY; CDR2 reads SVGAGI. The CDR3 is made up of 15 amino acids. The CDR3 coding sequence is TGTGCCAGCAATCGCCAAGCGGGGGGATCCGGGGAGCTGTTTTTT. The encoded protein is CASNRQAGGSGELFF.

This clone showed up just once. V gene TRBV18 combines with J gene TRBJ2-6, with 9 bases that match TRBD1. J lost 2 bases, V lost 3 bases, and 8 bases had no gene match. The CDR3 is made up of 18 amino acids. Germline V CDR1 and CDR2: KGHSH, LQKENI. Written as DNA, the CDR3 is TGTGCCAGCTCACCTCGGGACAGGGTAGGAACTGGGGCCAACGTCCTGACTTTC. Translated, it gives CASSPRDRVGTGANVLTF.

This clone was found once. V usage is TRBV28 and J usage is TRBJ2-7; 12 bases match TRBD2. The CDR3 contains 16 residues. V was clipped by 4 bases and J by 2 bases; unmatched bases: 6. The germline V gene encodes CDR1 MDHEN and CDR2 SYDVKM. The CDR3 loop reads CASSSRTSGETYEQYF. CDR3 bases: TGTGCCAGCAGTTCCCGGACTAGCGGGGAGACCTACGAGCAGTACTTC. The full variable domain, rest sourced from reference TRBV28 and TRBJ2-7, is DVKVTQSSRYLVKRTGEKVFLECVQDMDHENMFWYRQDPGLGLRLIYFSYDVKMKEKGDIPEGYSVSREKKERFSLILESASTNQTSMYLCASSSRTSGETYEQYFGPGTRLTVT.

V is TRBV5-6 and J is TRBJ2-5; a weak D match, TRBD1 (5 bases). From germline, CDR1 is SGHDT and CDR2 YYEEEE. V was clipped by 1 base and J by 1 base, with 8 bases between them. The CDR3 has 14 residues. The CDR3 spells CASSLSRAQETQYF. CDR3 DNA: TGTGCCAGCAGCTTGAGCAGGGCCCAAGAGACCCAGTACTTC.

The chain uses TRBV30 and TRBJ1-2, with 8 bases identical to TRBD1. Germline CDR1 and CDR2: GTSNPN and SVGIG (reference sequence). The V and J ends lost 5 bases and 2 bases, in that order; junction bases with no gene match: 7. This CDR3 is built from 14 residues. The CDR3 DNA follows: TGTGCCTGGGAGAAAGACAGGGGCAACTATGGCTACACCTTC. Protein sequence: CAWEKDRGNYGYTF.